A single sample gave rise to the 26 T cell receptor beta chains below, sequenced in a study of shared clonotypes between healthy human individuals. Measured with immunoSEQ multiplex PCR; TCRdb has only the in-frame clones, and not every one. The table lists around 750,000 clones, 74% of them singletons. Sequencing was performed on memory CD4+ T cells sorted from blood. Subset defined: CD45RA-negative fraction. These TCRs come from a woman under 40 in good health.

The chain recombines TRBV10-2 with TRBJ2-7; D may match TRBD1 or TRBD2 (5 bases each). V lost 6 bases, J lost 0 bases, and 12 bases lay in between. From germline, CDR1 is WSHSY and CDR2 SAAADI. This CDR3 is built from 14 residues. The CDR3 sequence: CASSSQGDSYEQYF. CDR3 sequence (DNA): TGCGCCAGCAGCAGCCAGGGAGACTCCTACGAGCAGTACTTC.

With regard to this clone: The same CDR3 is also encoded by other DNA sequences in this sample. The V and J genes are TRBV11-2 and TRBJ1-2; D is perhaps TRBD1 (5 bases). Trimming stripped 5 bases from V and 3 bases from J, with 7 bases between. Germline V CDR1 and CDR2: SGHAT, FQNNGV. This CDR3 comprises 12 residues. The CDR3 DNA follows: TGTGCCAGCAGCGCGGGGGACTATGGCTACACCTTC. Translated: CASSAGDYGYTF.

This clone was picked up a small number of times. The chain joins TRBV6-5 to TRBJ2-7; D unclear. Germline CDR1 MNHEY, CDR2 SVGAGI. Trimming took off 6 bases at V and 3 bases at J, with 9 bases between the two ends. This CDR3 has 12 residues. The CDR3 loop is CASRSTHYEQYF. Written as DNA, the CDR3 is TGTGCCAGCAGGTCCACGCACTACGAGCAGTACTTC.

The chain carries TRBV18 and TRBJ2-7; 12 bases fit TRBD2. CDR1 is KGHSH and CDR2 is LQKENI in the germline V gene. The V and J ends lost 5 bases and 4 bases, in that order; junction bases with no gene match: 3. The CDR3 totals 14 residues. The CDR3 bases are TGTGCCAGCTCATCGGGACTAGCGGGTTACGAGCAGTACTTC. Encoded protein: CASSSGLAGYEQYF.

This clone showed up just once. This chain uses TRBV18 with TRBJ2-3; TRBD2 aligns across 7 bases. Looked up from germline, CDR1 is KGHSH and CDR2 is LQKENI. The CDR3 has 17 residues. V gave up 0 bases and J gave up 6 bases; unmatched junction bases: 12. The CDR3 sequence: CASSPPTSARLGDTQYF. Here the CDR3 DNA reads TGTGCCAGCTCACCACCAACTAGCGCGAGATTAGGGGATACGCAGTATTTT.

The V call is TRBV2, the J call TRBJ1-3; D unclear. CDR3 length: 14 amino acids. Trimming pared 7 bases from V and 4 bases from J, leaving 14 bases between. From germline, CDR1 is SNHLY and CDR2 FYNNEI. CDR3 sequence reads: CASTETGGGNTIYF. In DNA, the CDR3 is TGTGCCAGCACCGAAACGGGAGGAGGAAACACCATATATTTT.

As concerns this clone: One base separates it from a far larger clone, so it is likely a read error. V is TRBV29-1 and J is TRBJ2-1; possible D gene TRBD2, 6 bases. Germline CDR1 and CDR2: SQVTM and ANQGSEA. V lost 1 base to trimming and J lost 7 bases, with 14 bases between them. The CDR3 is 14 amino acids. CDR3 amino acids: CSVEAWGGGNEQFF. For the CDR3, the DNA is TGCAGCGTTGAAGCCTGGGGTGGGGGGAATGAGCAGTTCTTC.

A few counts support this clone. V and J are TRBV6-5 and TRBJ2-1; TRBD1 agrees at 8 bases. Germline trimming cut 5 bases from V and 14 bases from J; bases unmatched to any gene: 5. This CDR3 contains 11 residues. Per the germline V gene, CDR1 is MNHEY and CDR2 is SVGAGI. The CDR3 coding sequence is TGTGCCAGCAGTCGACAGGGGCGCGAGTTCTTC. Encoded protein: CASSRQGREFF.

V gene TRBV6-1 combines with J gene TRBJ1-5; no definite D call. CDR1 MNHNS and CDR2 SASEGT come from the germline V gene. This CDR3 spans 14 amino acids. V was shortened by 9 bases and J by 1 base, with 13 bases between the two germline ends. As DNA, the CDR3 is TGTGCCAGTCAACCCGGGCTAAGCAATCAGCCCCAGCATTTT. Encoded protein: CASQPGLSNQPQHF.

The chain is built from TRBV25-1 and TRBJ2-5; the D gene is possibly TRBD1 (6 bases). The end of the DNA is better explained by TRBJ2-7, so the J call may be wrong. The germline CDR1 and CDR2 sequences are MGHDK and SYGVNS. The CDR3 sequence is 14 residues long. As DNA, the CDR3 is TGTGCCAGCAGTGAGCCAGACAGGTCCTACGAGCAGTACTTC. Translation gives CASSEPDRSYEQYF.

This rearrangement joins TRBV5-8 to TRBJ1-5; D uncertain. Per germline, CDR1 SGHTS and CDR2 YDEGEE. The CDR3 consists of 12 residues. Trimming removed 3 bases from V and 12 bases from J, with 13 bases in between. The CDR3 region has the DNA TGTGCCAGCAGCTGGTCGGGGAGGAACCAGCATTTT. It translates to CASSWSGRNQHF.

This clone occurred many times. This sequence joins TRBV29-1 and TRBJ2-3, with D perhaps matching TRBD1 or TRBD2 (5 bases each). The V end lost 5 bases, the J end lost 6 bases, and 15 bases lay between the germline ends. The CDR3 is 13 residues long. Germline V CDR1 and CDR2: SQVTM, ANQGSEA. CDR3 in DNA: TGCAGCGTTTCTAGGGGAGTCACGGATACGCAGTATTTT. Protein product: CSVSRGVTDTQYF.

This sequence joins TRBV25-1 and TRBJ1-3, with D unclear. Germline V gene lookup returns CDR1 MGHDK and CDR2 SYGVNS. The CDR3 spans 15 residues. V gave up 4 bases and J gave up 0 bases, with 10 bases separating them. In nucleotides, the CDR3 is TGTGCCAGCAGTGTCCCGGGGAACTCTGGAAACACCATATATTTT. This translates into CASSVPGNSGNTIYF.

The table lists this clone with a count of one. This sequence joins TRBV27 and TRBJ1-2; 10 bases align to TRBD1. The V gene's germline CDR1 is MNHEY and CDR2 SMNVEV (reference sequence). V dropped 0 bases and J dropped 8; count of bases not matched to a gene: 12. CDR3 length: 17 residues. The CDR3 nucleotides read TGTGCCAGCAGTTTATCCAGATTGGGACAGGGGAAGAAAGGCTACACCTTC. Translated: CASSLSRLGQGKKGYTF.

The chain couples TRBV28 to TRBJ1-5; TRBD1 aligns across 9 bases. Unmatched junction bases numbered 11, after V lost 5 bases and J lost 6 bases. Germline V gene lookup returns CDR1 MDHEN and CDR2 SYDVKM. The CDR3 has 16 residues. CDR3 in amino acids: CASSRYPGTGIQPQHF. CDR3 bases: TGTGCCAGCAGTAGATACCCCGGGACAGGGATTCAGCCCCAGCATTTT.

The gene calls are TRBV28 and TRBJ2-1, with D maybe TRBD2 (5 bases). Trimming stripped 7 bases from V and 4 bases from J, with 14 bases between. Germline loops: CDR1 MDHEN, CDR2 SYDVKM. The CDR3 runs to 14 residues. CDR3 sequence reads: CASTLTGTYNEQFF. The CDR3 DNA is TGTGCCAGCACCCTAACGGGAACGTACAATGAGCAGTTCTTC.

The chain couples TRBV5-1 to TRBJ2-7; TRBD2 agrees at 8 bases. CDR1 is SGHRS and CDR2 is YFSETQ in the germline V gene. The V and J ends lost 4 bases and 3 bases, in that order; junction bases with no gene match: 12. The CDR3 is 16 amino acids. CDR3 residues: CASSAARDSGIYEQYF. DNA of the CDR3: TGCGCCAGCAGCGCAGCACGGGATAGCGGGATCTACGAGCAGTACTTC.

This chain uses TRBV15 with TRBJ2-1, with 9 bases lining up with TRBD2. CDR3 length equals 17 residues. Germline-derived CDR1 and CDR2 are LNHNV and YYDKDF (reference sequence). Trimming at V came to 6 bases and at J to 3 bases, leaving 12 bases not matched to a gene. The DNA for the CDR3 is TGTGCCACCAGAGACCCCGAGCGGGAGGCGGTCTACAATGAGCAGTTCTTC. This encodes CATRDPEREAVYNEQFF.

The rearrangement joins TRBV11-2 to TRBJ2-5, with 13 bases identical to TRBD2. Looked up from germline, CDR1 is SGHAT and CDR2 is FQNNGV. Trimming took 2 bases from V and 5 from J; bases not matched to a gene: 5. The CDR3 covers 16 residues. As DNA, the CDR3 is TGTGCCAGCAGCTTAATGGGACTAGCGGGAAGTGAGACCCAGTACTTC. Protein product: CASSLMGLAGSETQYF.

The chain joins TRBV28 to TRBJ2-7; 11 bases line up with TRBD1. V was clipped by 8 bases and J by 5 bases; unmatched bases: 5. The CDR3 is 13 amino acids. Germline CDR1 and CDR2: MDHEN and SYDVKM. The CDR3 bases are TGTGCCAGCTCATCGGGACAGGGGGACGAGCAGTACTTC. Amino acids: CASSSGQGDEQYF.

The chain combines TRBV7-9 with TRBJ2-7, with TRBD1 matching over 10 bases. CDR1 is SEHNR, CDR2 FQNEAQ, per germline (reference sequence). The V segment lost 5 bases and the J segment 2 bases; nucleotides outside the gene matches: 6. The CDR3 is 15 residues long. For the CDR3, the DNA is TGTGCCAGCAGCCCGGGGACAGGGGTTCCCTACGAGCAGTACTTC. As protein: CASSPGTGVPYEQYF.

Many counts were recorded for this clone. This chain links TRBV19 with TRBJ2-7; D tentatively fits TRBD1 or TRBD2 (6 bases each). The germline V gene encodes CDR1 LNHDA and CDR2 SQIVND (reference sequence). Trimming left V 0 bases short and J 0 bases short, with 18 bases between. The CDR3 sequence is 18 residues long. The CDR3 DNA reads as TGTGCCAGTAGTATAGAGCCGTGGGGGGCCCCCAACTCCTACGAGCAGTACTTC. This gives the protein CASSIEPWGAPNSYEQYF.

This clone was counted only a few times. Other DNA sequences in the same sample also yield this CDR3. The genes are TRBV10-1 and TRBJ2-3; D unresolved. The CDR3 has 12 amino acids. Per germline, CDR1 WNHNN and CDR2 SYGVQD (reference sequence). V gave up 5 bases and J gave up 3 bases, with 6 bases separating them. The CDR3 coding sequence is TGCGCCAGCAGTTACTCGACAGATACGCAGTATTTT. Its protein product is CASSYSTDTQYF.

This clone was observed once. The genes are TRBV18 and TRBJ2-7; D gene unclear. V was clipped by 3 bases and J by 0 bases, with 12 bases between them. The CDR3 loop spans 15 amino acids. CDR1 is KGHSH and CDR2 is LQKENI in the germline V gene. CDR3 sequence (DNA): TGTGCCAGCTCACCCCGGACGGAGATCTCCTACGAGCAGTACTTC. This translates into CASSPRTEISYEQYF.

V is TRBV28 and J is TRBJ2-1; a possible D gene is TRBD2 (5 bases). The germline V and J ends were trimmed by 3 bases and 8 bases, with 11 bases remaining between them. This CDR3 comprises 13 residues. Germline CDR1 MDHEN, CDR2 SYDVKM. Written as DNA, the CDR3 is TGTGCCAGCAGTTTGGCCGGGGTCGATGAGCAGTTCTTC. Its translation: CASSLAGVDEQFF.

This clone was detected only a few times. The chain recombines TRBV28 with TRBJ2-7, with 9 bases identical to TRBD2. V trimming: 4 bases; J trimming: 7 bases; junction bases outside the gene matches: 11. CDR3 length: 15 amino acids. Germline V gives CDR1 MDHEN, CDR2 SYDVKM. The CDR3 coding sequence is TGTGCCAGCAGTTCTTCAGCGGGAGGATCGTGGGAGCAGTACTTC. Amino acid sequence: CASSSSAGGSWEQYF.